The 8 T cell receptor beta chains given below trace back to one sample, sequenced in a study of Ad26.COV2.S vaccination and SARS-CoV-2 variants. The protocol was immunoSEQ multiplex PCR, while the TCRdb copy is restricted to in-frame clones and leaves out a portion. The sample has some 250,000 clones; 88% are singletons. Treatment noted: some 20 received Ad26.COV2.S at low or high dose, single or two shots; several received placebo; per-sample allocation not given. Collection of the samples took place on day 63 after the first injection of vaccine or placebo. Sequenced here: peripheral blood, sampled in a trial of Ad26.COV2.S vaccine versus placebo. These receptors were collected from a person aged 18 to 65 who received the Ad26.COV2.S COVID-19 vaccine or a placebo.

The chain joins TRBV7-2 to TRBJ1-1; D may be TRBD1 (5 bases). Trimming pared 4 bases from V and 0 bases from J, leaving 6 bases between. CDR1 and CDR2 (germline): SGHTA, FQGNSA. This CDR3 spans 13 amino acids. The CDR3: CASSSGVNTEAFF. DNA for the CDR3: TGTGCCAGCAGCTCGGGGGTGAACACTGAAGCTTTCTTT.

V and J are TRBV13 and TRBJ2-4; D is ambiguous. Trimming left V 0 bases short and J 0 bases short, with 3 bases between. CDR3 length: 14 amino acids. Looked up from germline, CDR1 is PRHDT and CDR2 is FYEKMQ (reference sequence). DNA of the CDR3: TGTGCCAGCAGCTTAGGGATAGCCAAAAACATTCAGTACTTC. It translates to CASSLGIAKNIQYF. The whole variable domain, remainder taken from reference TRBV13 and TRBJ2-4, is AAGVIQSPRHLIKEKRETATLKCYPIPRHDTVYWYQQGPGQDPQFLISFYEKMQSDKGSIPDRFSAQQFSDYHSELNMSSLELGDSALYFCASSLGIAKNIQYFGAGTRLSVL.

V is TRBV12-3 or TRBV12-4 and J is TRBJ1-5; no reliable D call. Trimming cost V 6 bases and J 7 bases, with 13 bases left between them. The CDR3 is 13 amino acids. CDR3 region: CASSRGSTQPQHF. The CDR3 nucleotides are TGTGCCAGCAGCCGAGGGTCAACCCAGCCCCAGCATTTT.

This chain joins TRBV2 and TRBJ1-1; D not certain. The CDR3 length is 14 residues. The germline V and J ends were trimmed by 1 base and 1 base, with 7 bases remaining between them. The germline CDR1 and CDR2 sequences are SNHLY and FYNNEI. CDR3 in DNA: TGTGCCAGCAGTGAAGGACTTTCGAACACTGAAGCTTTCTTT. Its protein product is CASSEGLSNTEAFF. The whole variable domain, filled in from reference TRBV2 and TRBJ1-1, reads EPEVTQTPSHQVTQMGQEVILRCVPISNHLYFYWYRQILGQKVEFLVSFYNNEISEKSEIFDDQFSVERPDGSNFTLKIRSTKLEDSAMYFCASSEGLSNTEAFFGQGTRLTVV.

The chain uses TRBV19 and TRBJ2-7, with TRBD1 matching over 7 bases. The V segment lost 4 bases and the J segment 3 bases; nucleotides outside the gene matches: 9. This CDR3 has 15 residues. Germline assignment: CDR1 LNHDA and CDR2 SQIVND (reference sequence). The CDR3 DNA reads TGTGCCAGTAGTACAGGGACAGATCTGATCTACGAGCAGTACTTC. Translated, it gives CASSTGTDLIYEQYF.

The chain couples TRBV27 to TRBJ2-1; TRBD1 matches at 10 bases. The germline CDR1 and CDR2 sequences are MNHEY and SMNVEV (reference sequence). This CDR3 comprises 15 residues. V was clipped by 3 bases and J by 3 bases; unmatched bases: 2. CDR3 protein: CASSLDRGFYNEQFF. Here the CDR3 DNA reads TGTGCCAGCAGTTTGGACAGGGGGTTCTACAATGAGCAGTTCTTC.

Remarks on this clone: Other DNA sequences in this specimen translate into the identical CDR3. This chain connects TRBV7-3 to TRBJ2-2; D unresolved. The CDR3 runs 13 residues. V dropped 2 bases and J dropped 1 base, with 2 bases sitting between them. Looked up from germline, CDR1 is SGHTA and CDR2 is FQGTGA. CDR3 protein: CASSLGNTGELFF. The CDR3 nucleotides are TGTGCCAGCAGCTTAGGGAACACCGGGGAGCTGTTTTTT.

V gene TRBV28 combines with J gene TRBJ2-5, with 9 bases that match TRBD1. The CDR3 has 13 residues. Unmatched junction bases numbered 4, after V lost 8 bases and J lost 3 bases. The V gene's germline CDR1 is MDHEN and CDR2 SYDVKM. CDR3 DNA sequence: TGTGCCAGCTCGGACAGGGGTGAAGAGACCCAGTACTTC. Amino acid sequence: CASSDRGEETQYF.